Each of the 6 T cell receptor beta chains below was sequenced from the same sample in a study of cytomegalovirus exposure and HLA in healthy donors (dated 2017 in TCRdb). The library was made by the immunoSEQ multiplex PCR assay. For the multiplex PCR, a mixture combining 60 forward primers for TCR Vbeta segments and 13 reverse primers for TCR Jbeta segments was used. TCRdb took over this immuneACCESS table, retaining in-frame rearrangements with V and J assigned. Such tables are incomplete; in checked studies, under half of the missing clones stem from an unresolved V gene, and the remainder is unexplained. Recorded for this sample are 200,000 or so clones; around 73% of them occurred a single time. The ten largest clones capture roughly 2.1% of the sample. The sequencing sample was made of PBMCs. All receptors derive from a woman in her thirties in good health and CMV-seropositive.

The DNA for the CDR3 is TGTGCCAGCAGCTTTTATACGGTGAACACTGAAGCTTTCTTT. Translated, it gives CASSFYTVNTEAFF. The chain uses TRBV28 and TRBJ1-1; D gene ambiguous. There are 14 residues in the CDR3. Trimming removed 6 bases from V and 0 bases from J, with 11 bases in between. Germline V gene sequence: CDR1 MDHEN, CDR2 SYDVKM.

The V call is TRBV5-6, the J call TRBJ2-5; the D gene is possibly TRBD1 (6 bases). V was shortened by 4 bases and J by 4 bases, with 11 bases between the two germline ends. The CDR3 spans 13 residues. CDR1 is SGHDT and CDR2 is YYEEEE in the germline V gene. This CDR3 is CASSVPGVETQYF. CDR3 DNA sequence: TGTGCCAGCAGCGTCCCAGGGGTAGAGACCCAGTACTTC.

The J gene is TRBJ2-7, the V gene TRBV5-1; weak D call: TRBD2 (5 bases). This CDR3 has 14 amino acids. In germline, CDR1 is SGHRS, CDR2 YFSETQ. Between the trimmed V and J ends, which lost 1 base and 4 bases, there was a span of 12 bases. The CDR3 loop is CASSLSRGGYEQYF. The CDR3 nucleotides are TGCGCCAGCAGCTTGTCACGGGGTGGGTACGAGCAGTACTTC.

Only one count was recorded for this clone. The CDR3 bases are TGTGCCAGCAGTTTATGGGGAGCTGAAGCTTTCTTT. It specifies CASSLWGAEAFF. This chain connects TRBV28 to TRBJ1-1; no clear D. The germline gives CDR1 MDHEN, CDR2 SYDVKM. The CDR3 spans 12 residues. Trimming removed 0 bases from V and 6 bases from J, with 5 bases in between. Using reference TRBV28 and TRBJ1-1 for the parts outside the CDR3, the full variable domain is DVKVTQSSRYLVKRTGEKVFLECVQDMDHENMFWYRQDPGLGLRLIYFSYDVKMKEKGDIPEGYSVSREKKERFSLILESASTNQTSMYLCASSLWGAEAFFGQGTRLTVV.

The chain recombines TRBV28 with TRBJ2-7, with a tentative D call TRBD2 (6 bases). From germline, CDR1 is MDHEN and CDR2 SYDVKM. Trimming left V 6 bases short and J 0 bases short, with 15 bases between. The CDR3 sequence is 15 residues long. CDR3 DNA sequence: TGTGCCAGCAGCCCTGGGACTGCTCTCTCCTACGAGCAGTACTTC. Translation gives CASSPGTALSYEQYF.

The chain is built from TRBV7-2 and TRBJ2-1; D might be TRBD2 (6 bases). V was pared by 5 bases and J by 15 bases, with 17 bases between. CDR1 SGHTA and CDR2 FQGNSA come from the germline V gene. The CDR3 sequence is 12 residues long. The CDR3 DNA sequence: TGTGCCAGCAGCGACCCCCCGGGGGTAGGGTTCTTC. Translating it yields CASSDPPGVGFF.